This is a list of T cell receptor beta chains from one sample in a study of shared clonotypes between healthy human individuals. The protocol was immunoSEQ multiplex PCR, while the TCRdb copy is restricted to in-frame clones and leaves out a portion. The data contain millions of clones, roughly 93% of them seen just once; the ten biggest clones take up 0.39%. Sequencing was performed on naive CD4+ T cells from PBMCs. These receptors originate from a young man in good health. Some clones in this sample may be carry-over from other donors' samples. Each CDR3 is given with its conserved first and last residue. D genes are given only for firm matches. Clone size is stated in some rows and not others, as once, few, many or a class when expanded.

D,V,J,size,CDR3,DNA
.,TRBV28,TRBJ1-2,.,CASRTMYGYTF,TGTGCCAGCAGAACTATGTATGGCTACACCTTC
.,TRBV6-1,TRBJ2-7,.,CASSEVAETMYEQYF,TGTGCCAGCAGTGAAGTAGCGGAGACGATGTACGAGCAGTACTTC
.,TRBV14,TRBJ2-7,.,CASSQHVRGYEQYF,TGTGCCAGCAGCCAACATGTGCGGGGCTACGAGCAGTACTTC
TRBD2,TRBV7-7,TRBJ2-2,.,CASSPRREGDTGELFF,TGTGCCAGCAGCCCCCGGCGGGAGGGCGACACCGGGGAGCTGTTTTTT
.,TRBV2,TRBJ2-5,.,CASSEDQGFQETQYF,TGTGCCAGCAGTGAAGATCAGGGGTTCCAAGAGACCCAGTACTTC
.,TRBV7-2,TRBJ2-5,.,CASSPGGARETQYF,TGTGCCAGCAGCCCCGGAGGGGCGAGAGAGACCCAGTACTTC
TRBD1,TRBV27,TRBJ2-7,.,CASSLSGIRTWDRDYEQYF,TGTGCCAGCAGTTTATCGGGGATCCGTACTTGGGACAGAGACTACGAGCAGTACTTC
.,TRBV7-8,TRBJ1-2,.,CASSFEWATNYGYTF,TGTGCCAGCAGCTTCGAGTGGGCCACCAACTATGGCTACACCTTC
.,TRBV5-6,TRBJ2-7,.,CASSSLIRQDSYEQYF,TGTGCCAGCAGCTCCTTAATCAGACAGGACTCCTACGAGCAGTACTTC
TRBD1,TRBV30,TRBJ2-7,.,CAWRRQGWGEQYF,TGTGCCTGGAGGAGACAGGGTTGGGGCGAGCAGTACTTC
.,TRBV18,TRBJ1-3,.,CASSPPSGRPGNTIYF,TGTGCCAGCTCACCACCATCGGGGCGACCTGGAAACACCATATATTTT
.,TRBV6-5,TRBJ2-1,.,CASSYTPLGTGDEQFF,TGTGCCAGCAGTTACACCCCCCTTGGGACTGGGGATGAGCAGTTCTTC
.,TRBV5-8,TRBJ2-4,.,CASSLGQGDIQYF,TGTGCCAGCAGCTTGGGGCAGGGAGACATTCAGTACTTC
.,TRBV21-1,TRBJ2-2,.,CASSMRTVGNTGELFF,TGTGCCAGCAGCATGCGGACAGTGGGGAACACCGGGGAGCTGTTTTTT
.,TRBV10-3,TRBJ1-4,.,CAISESNAASNEKLFF,TGTGCCATCAGTGAGTCGAATGCGGCCAGTAATGAAAAACTGTTTTTT
.,TRBV25-1,TRBJ1-6,.,CASSLPSSFSPLHF,TGTGCCAGCAGTCTGCCCTCGTCCTTCTCACCCCTCCACTTT
.,TRBV11-3,TRBJ2-5,once,CASSFGSQETQYF,TGTGCCAGCAGCTTTGGGAGCCAAGAGACCCAGTACTTC
TRBD1,TRBV6-5,TRBJ2-7,.,CATGERQGRFYEQYF,TGTGCCACGGGGGAGCGACAGGGGAGGTTTTACGAGCAGTACTTC
TRBD1,TRBV30,TRBJ2-7,.,CACLHTQGEQYF,TGTGCCTGTCTCCATACACAGGGGGAGCAGTACTTC
.,TRBV10-3,TRBJ2-7,.,CAISDGQGGYEQYF,TGTGCCATCAGTGACGGCCAGGGGGGATACGAGCAGTACTTC
.,TRBV19,TRBJ2-3,.,CASSNDLGTDTQYF,TGTGCCAGTAGTAATGACTTGGGCACAGATACGCAGTATTTT
TRBD2,TRBV11-3,TRBJ2-1,.,CASSLGTSGDNEQFF,TGTGCCAGCAGCTTAGGGACTAGCGGCGACAATGAGCAGTTCTTC
TRBD2,TRBV7-3,TRBJ2-3,.,CASTPMAGGSTDTQYF,TGTGCCAGCACCCCCATGGCGGGAGGGAGCACAGATACGCAGTATTTT
TRBD1,TRBV5-4,TRBJ1-1,.,CASSFQGAAEAFF,TGTGCCAGCAGCTTTCAGGGGGCGGCTGAAGCTTTCTTT
.,TRBV7-5,TRBJ1-5,.,CVRSLGRGFSNQPQHF,TGTGTCAGAAGCTTAGGTCGGGGATTTAGCAATCAGCCCCAGCATTTT
TRBD1,TRBV18,TRBJ1-1,.,CASSPTRQGWVSPEAFF,TGTGCCAGCTCACCAACTAGACAGGGATGGGTTTCCCCTGAAGCTTTCTTT
.,TRBV5-1,TRBJ1-1,.,CASSLNSRTMNTEAFF,TGCGCCAGCAGCTTGAATTCCAGGACAATGAACACTGAAGCTTTCTTT
.,TRBV28,TRBJ2-5,.,CASSSDRYQETQYF,TGTGCCAGCAGTTCCGACAGGTACCAAGAGACCCAGTACTTC
TRBD1,TRBV4-1,TRBJ2-3,.,CASSPQGPGGTDTQYF,TGCGCCAGCAGCCCACAGGGGCCAGGGGGCACAGATACGCAGTATTTT
TRBD1,TRBV7-3,TRBJ1-1,.,CASSPGQGTEAFF,TGTGCCAGCAGCCCGGGACAGGGCACTGAAGCTTTCTTT
TRBD1,TRBV28,TRBJ1-1,.,CASSLAGGRAEAFF,TGTGCCAGCAGTTTGGCAGGGGGCAGGGCTGAAGCTTTCTTT
.,TRBV4-2,TRBJ1-2,.,CASSQDPSSGWGYTF,TGTGCCAGCAGCCAAGATCCATCCTCCGGATGGGGCTACACCTTC
.,TRBV28,TRBJ1-1,.,CASKPGPGTEAFF,TGTGCCAGCAAACCGGGACCGGGCACTGAAGCTTTCTTT
TRBD1,TRBV2,TRBJ1-2,.,CASRPAPGTASLHYGYTF,TGTGCCAGCAGGCCTGCTCCCGGGACAGCCTCGCTCCACTATGGCTACACCTTC
.,TRBV9,TRBJ1-2,once,CASSVEGTRGYTF,TGTGCCAGCAGCGTAGAGGGAACTAGAGGCTACACCTTC
TRBD2,TRBV6-5,TRBJ2-1,.,CASSYASGRVNEQFF,TGTGCCAGCAGTTATGCTAGCGGGAGAGTCAATGAGCAGTTCTTC
.,TRBV5-1,TRBJ2-3,.,CASSLSVGLDTQYF,TGCGCCAGCAGCCTAAGTGTGGGGTTGGATACGCAGTATTTT
.,TRBV10-3,TRBJ2-2,.,CAISDADRNTGELFF,TGTGCCATCAGCGACGCGGACAGAAACACCGGGGAGCTGTTTTTT
.,TRBV11-2,TRBJ2-2,few,CASSLGTGELFF,TGTGCCAGCAGCTTAGGCACCGGGGAGCTGTTTTTT
.,TRBV30,TRBJ1-4,.,CAWGTGYSLSSTNEKLFF,TGTGCCTGGGGTACAGGTTACTCCCTCTCTTCAACTAATGAAAAACTGTTTTTT
TRBD2,TRBV9,TRBJ2-5,.,CASSVGGTSWGETQYF,TGTGCCAGCAGCGTAGGCGGGACTAGCTGGGGGGAGACCCAGTACTTC
.,TRBV28,TRBJ1-2,.,CASSRNNYGYTF,TGTGCCAGCAGCCGAAACAACTATGGCTACACCTTC
.,TRBV19,TRBJ2-2,once,CASSVIKQKNTGELFF,TGTGCCAGTAGTGTGATAAAGCAGAAGAACACCGGGGAGCTGTTTTTT
TRBD1,TRBV5-1,TRBJ1-1,.,CASRHGQGGTEAFF,TGCGCCAGCAGGCATGGACAGGGTGGCACTGAAGCTTTCTTT
TRBD1,TRBV27,TRBJ1-2,.,CASRLNRGHGYTF,TGTGCCAGCAGGCTGAACAGGGGACATGGCTACACCTTC
.,TRBV11-2,TRBJ1-2,.,CASSLVYVPYGYTF,TGTGCCAGCAGCTTAGTTTACGTGCCTTATGGCTACACCTTC
.,TRBV5-1,TRBJ1-1,.,CASSANRASMNTEAFF,TGCGCCAGCTCTGCAAACAGGGCGTCAATGAACACTGAAGCTTTCTTT
TRBD1,TRBV11-2,TRBJ2-5,.,CASSSHPGQGAVSQQYF,TGTGCCAGCAGCTCCCACCCAGGACAGGGGGCAGTCAGTCAACAGTACTTC
.,TRBV15,TRBJ2-7,.,CATSRDTLSYEQYF,TGTGCCACCAGCAGAGATACCCTCTCCTACGAGCAGTACTTC
.,TRBV27,TRBJ1-5,once,CASSLRQSQPQHF,TGTGCCAGCAGTTTAAGACAGAGTCAGCCCCAGCATTTT
.,TRBV2,TRBJ2-7,.,CASSDKWQGGPYEQYF,TGTGCCAGCAGTGACAAGTGGCAGGGGGGCCCCTACGAGCAGTACTTC
.,TRBV28,TRBJ1-2,.,CASSPPRVEFYGYTF,TGTGCCAGCAGTCCCCCGCGAGTAGAGTTCTATGGCTACACCTTC
.,TRBV5-1,TRBJ2-5,.,CASSLGPVQETQYF,TGCGCCAGCAGCTTGGGCCCCGTCCAGGAGACCCAGTACTTC
.,TRBV9,TRBJ2-5,.,CASSVAGNKETQYF,TGTGCCAGCAGCGTAGCGGGAAATAAAGAGACCCAGTACTTC
.,TRBV7-2,TRBJ2-1,.,CASSLILAPQNEQFF,TGTGCCAGCAGCTTAATACTAGCACCGCAGAATGAGCAGTTCTTC
.,TRBV15,TRBJ1-5,few,CATSRDLYQPQHF,TGTGCCACCAGCAGAGATTTATATCAGCCCCAGCATTTT
TRBD2,TRBV4-2,TRBJ2-2,.,CASSQDNWEGLAGGNTGELFF,TGTGCCAGCAGCCAAGATAACTGGGAGGGACTAGCGGGAGGTAACACCGGGGAGCTGTTTTTT
.,TRBV5-5,TRBJ2-1,.,CASRAGTNSYNEQFF,TGTGCCAGCAGGGCCGGGACGAACTCCTACAATGAGCAGTTCTTC
TRBD1,TRBV15,TRBJ2-5,once,CATSSRGPETQYF,TGTGCCACCAGCAGTAGGGGGCCAGAGACCCAGTACTTC